The 21 T cell receptor beta chains reported below all come from one sample, sequenced in a study of a mutant IDH1 vaccine in newly diagnosed glioma. Their antigens are not known. The sample's time point: week 35, safety follow-up. A 20-mer mutant IDH1 peptide at 300 ug was injected subcutaneously with topical imiquimod. Some clones are missing from TCRdb's copy, which holds only in-frame ones; the method was immunoSEQ multiplex PCR. The sample yields about 27,000 clones, roughly 82% seen once. This specimen consisted of PBMCs, obtained from a glioma patient whose treatment included an IDH1 peptide vaccine. The origin of the receptors is a man aged 50-59 years with glioma.

By frequency in the sample, this clone is medium-sized (0.01 to 0.1%). The V call is TRBV5-1, the J call TRBJ2-3, with a tentative D call TRBD2 (6 bases). The V gene lost 4 bases and the J gene lost 1 base, with 7 bases spanning the gap. The germline CDR1 and CDR2 sequences are SGHRS and YFSETQ. The CDR3 contains 13 residues. The CDR3 DNA reads as TGCGCCAGCAGCCGCGGGGGCACAGATACGCAGTATTTT. It yields the protein CASSRGGTDTQYF. The full variable domain, with the rest looked up from reference TRBV5-1 and TRBJ2-3, is KAGVTQTPRYLIKTRGQQVTLSCSPISGHRSVSWYQQTPGQGLQFLFEYFSETQRNKGNFPGRFSGRQFSNSRSEMNVSTLELGDSALYLCASSRGGTDTQYFGPGTRLTVL.

The chain combines TRBV2 with TRBJ2-2; no clear D gene. The CDR3 covers 15 residues. Germline assignment: CDR1 SNHLY and CDR2 FYNNEI. With 1 base removed from V and 7 bases from J, the gap between germline ends came to 13 bases. The DNA for the CDR3 is TGTGCCAGCAGTGAAGGGGTCAGTCGGATCGGGGAGCTGTTTTTT. Translated, it gives CASSEGVSRIGELFF.

The rearrangement joins TRBV21-1 to TRBJ2-7; TRBD2 is taken as the D call from the table, unchecked against the DNA. TRBV21-1 is designated a pseudogene. The CDR3 length is 16 residues. As DNA, the CDR3 is TGTGCCAGCAGCAGCGGGAGACAGGCAGGGGCCTACGAGCAGTACTTC. Protein: CASSSGRQAGAYEQYF.

The sample holds a few counts of this clone. This chain joins TRBV28 and TRBJ2-7, with D unresolved. This CDR3 region has 14 residues. Germline CDR1 MDHEN, CDR2 SYDVKM. Trimming cost V 6 bases and J 2 bases, with 14 bases left between them. The CDR3 coding sequence is TGTGCCAGCAGCCCTACGACTCCTACCTACGAGCAGTACTTC. Its translation: CASSPTTPTYEQYF.

The chain carries TRBV5-1 and TRBJ2-7; TRBD1 matches at 8 bases. V shed 7 bases and J 2 bases; nucleotides not matched to a gene: 5. The CDR3 has 13 amino acids. Germline V gene lookup returns CDR1 SGHRS and CDR2 YFSETQ. This CDR3 is CASRDRRAYEQYF. The CDR3 DNA follows: TGCGCCAGCCGGGACAGGAGGGCCTACGAGCAGTACTTC. Full variable domain (outside the CDR3, taken from reference TRBV5-1 and TRBJ2-7): KAGVTQTPRYLIKTRGQQVTLSCSPISGHRSVSWYQQTPGQGLQFLFEYFSETQRNKGNFPGRFSGRQFSNSRSEMNVSTLELGDSALYLCASRDRRAYEQYFGPGTRLTVT.

The chain recombines TRBV10-3 with TRBJ2-7; 7 nucleotides line up with TRBD1. Germline CDR1 and CDR2: ENHRY and SYGVKD. V gave up 10 bases and J gave up 3 bases; unmatched junction bases: 3. This CDR3 comprises 11 residues. Written as DNA, the CDR3 is TGTGCCACAGGGGACAGCTACGAGCAGTACTTC. This encodes CATGDSYEQYF.

This clone has a single count. The chain links TRBV7-2 to TRBJ2-5; D perhaps matches TRBD1 (6 bases). Germline assignment: CDR1 SGHTA and CDR2 FQGNSA. The CDR3 is 13 amino acids. The V and J ends lost 3 bases and 2 bases respectively, with 7 bases between them. Here the CDR3 reads CASSFGQQETQYF. CDR3 DNA: TGTGCCAGCAGCTTTGGACAGCAAGAGACCCAGTACTTC.

This chain joins TRBV7-9 and TRBJ2-6, with D uncertain. The CDR3 is made up of 16 amino acids. Germline V gene sequence: CDR1 SEHNR, CDR2 FQNEAQ (reference sequence). V lost 5 bases, J lost 4 bases, and 15 bases lay in between. The CDR3 DNA follows: TGTGCCAGCAGCCCCCCCACCTCTCTAGGGGCCAACGTCCTGACTTTC. This codes for CASSPPTSLGANVLTF.

This chain uses TRBV20-1 with TRBJ2-3; D gene unclear. Trimming removed 2 bases at V and 3 bases at J, with 3 bases between. The CDR3 loop spans 11 amino acids. Germline lookup yields CDR1 DFQATT and CDR2 SNEGSKA (reference sequence). CDR3 protein: CSARMTDTQYF. The CDR3 coding sequence is TGCAGTGCTAGAATGACAGATACGCAGTATTTT.

V usage is TRBV5-1 and J usage is TRBJ1-1, with a tentative D call TRBD1 (5 bases). Trimming left V 2 bases short and J 4 bases short, with 12 bases between. Germline lookup yields CDR1 SGHRS and CDR2 YFSETQ. The CDR3 length is 14 residues. CDR3 sequence reads: CASSLTQGATEAFF. The CDR3 nucleotides are TGCGCCAGCAGCTTAACCCAGGGTGCCACTGAAGCTTTCTTT.

The chain links TRBV19 to TRBJ2-1; 7 bases are a match to TRBD2. The CDR3 has 13 residues. V lost 3 bases to trimming and J lost 9 bases; unmatched junction nucleotides: 5. CDR1 and CDR2 (germline): LNHDA, SQIVND (reference sequence). The CDR3 nucleotides are TGTGCCAGTAGTATCACTAGCGCCCCTGAGCAGTTCTTC. It yields the protein CASSITSAPEQFF.

The V call is TRBV19, the J call TRBJ2-1; no firm D call. Germline V gene data show CDR1 as LNHDA and CDR2 as SQIVND (reference sequence). This CDR3 is built from 16 residues. Between the trimmed V and J ends, which lost 6 bases and 0 bases, there was a span of 15 bases. CDR3 DNA: TGTGCCAGTAGCCCGATCCCAAACCTCTCCTACAATGAGCAGTTCTTC. Its protein product is CASSPIPNLSYNEQFF.

Here the CDR3 DNA reads TGTGCCAGCGAATCGAAGGGGAACACTGAAGCTTTCTTT. Protein product: CASESKGNTEAFF. The rearrangement links TRBV6-1 to TRBJ1-1; D call uncertain. CDR1 is MNHNS, CDR2 SASEGT, per germline. The V gene lost 8 bases and the J gene lost 1 base, with 11 bases spanning the gap. This CDR3 has 13 residues.

The gene calls are TRBV7-2 and TRBJ1-1, with TRBD1 matching 7 bases. Germline CDR1 is SGHTA and CDR2 is FQGNSA. V dropped 5 bases and J dropped 5; count of bases not matched to a gene: 8. The CDR3 is 14 amino acids. CDR3 in DNA: TGTGCCAGCAGCACGGGACAGTGGGGGACTGAAGCTTTCTTT. This gives the protein CASSTGQWGTEAFF.

This clone has a handful of counts. The chain employs TRBV28 and TRBJ2-7; 7 bases map to TRBD1. There are 12 residues in the CDR3. J lost 5 bases, V lost 5 bases, and 3 bases had no gene match. CDR1 and CDR2 (germline): MDHEN, SYDVKM. CDR3 protein: CASSPDRDEQYF. CDR3 in DNA: TGTGCCAGCAGTCCCGACAGGGACGAGCAGTACTTC.

V usage is TRBV30 and J usage is TRBJ1-2; D unclear. The V gene lost 1 base and the J gene lost 8 bases, with 14 bases spanning the gap. The CDR3 is made up of 13 amino acids. Looked up from germline, CDR1 is GTSNPN and CDR2 is SVGIG (reference sequence). CDR3 protein: CAWSDLEEGGYTF. The CDR3 DNA reads TGTGCCTGGAGTGACTTGGAGGAGGGCGGCTACACCTTC.

The chain recombines TRBV11-1 with TRBJ1-2, with D tentatively TRBD1 (6 bases). Trimming took 3 bases from V and 6 from J, leaving 14 bases between them. Germline CDR1 and CDR2: SGHAT and FQDESV (reference sequence). The CDR3 loop spans 14 amino acids. CDR3 nucleotides: TGTGCCAGCAGCTTGACAGGAGGGGGGCATGGCTACACCTTC. This codes for CASSLTGGGHGYTF.

This rearrangement joins TRBV5-4 to TRBJ2-5, with unresolved D. V gave up 0 bases and J gave up 2 bases, with 5 bases separating them. The CDR3 has 13 amino acids. CDR1 is SGHNT, CDR2 YYREEE, per germline (reference sequence). CDR3 in amino acids: CASSLALQETQYF. CDR3 bases: TGTGCCAGCAGCTTGGCTCTACAAGAGACCCAGTACTTC.

The chain uses TRBV6-1 and TRBJ1-1; D remains ambiguous. The CDR3 loop spans 14 amino acids. Deletions cut 3 bases from V and 0 bases from J, with 8 bases between. Germline assignment: CDR1 MNHNS and CDR2 SASEGT. For the CDR3, the DNA is TGTGCCAGCAGTGACGGGATTATGAACACTGAAGCTTTCTTT. Encoded protein: CASSDGIMNTEAFF.

The chain uses TRBV7-9 and TRBJ2-3, with TRBD2 matching over 7 bases. J was trimmed by 3 bases and V by 2 bases; bases with no gene match: 11. Germline loops: CDR1 SEHNR, CDR2 FQNEAQ (reference sequence). The CDR3 spans 17 residues. CDR3 coding DNA: TGTGCCAGCAGCTTAACCGTTGGGGCTAGCGGAACAGATACGCAGTATTTT. Its translation: CASSLTVGASGTDTQYF.

This clone has only a few counts. This chain uses TRBV2 with TRBJ1-2; the D gene is possibly TRBD1 (5 bases). The CDR3 is made up of 14 amino acids. Germline V gives CDR1 SNHLY, CDR2 FYNNEI. V dropped 3 bases and J dropped 2 bases, with 10 bases sitting between them. CDR3 nucleotides: TGTGCCAGCAGTGACCGGGACGGCAACTATGGCTACACCTTC. The encoded protein is CASSDRDGNYGYTF.